The 17 T cell receptor beta chains below were found in one sample sequenced in a study of Graves' ophthalmopathy and Graves' hyperthyroidism. As the template, RNA transcripts were used to amplify TCR beta CDR3 regions. Second-round multiplex PCR came after a first-round RT-PCR that employed HTBI primers. TCRdb passed the multiplex PCR reads through MiXCR, listing each CDR3 protein once. The sample has about 1.2 million distinct CDR3 sequences; 35% to 40% are singletons. Sequenced sample: peripheral blood or thyroid tissue (not recorded which). These receptors all come from an adult man with Graves' hyperthyroidism.

Worth noting for this clonotype: The junction departs from germline at one end; a sequencing error may be responsible. The J gene is TRBJ1-1, the V gene TRBV7-9, with 7 bases that match TRBD1. Germline V gene lookup returns CDR1 SEHNR and CDR2 FQNEAQ (reference sequence). The CDR3 spans 15 residues. CDR3 nucleotides: TGCGCCAGCAGCCAGGGGGACACCATGAACACTGAAGCTTTCTTT. This codes for CASSQGDTMNTEAFF.

Concerning this clonotype itself: Its ends do not fully match the called genes, so a read error is possible. V usage is TRBV10-3 and J usage is TRBJ1-2, with D maybe TRBD1 (5 bases). Germline V gene data show CDR1 as ENHRY and CDR2 as SYGVKD. The CDR3 is 16 residues long. The CDR3 DNA reads TGTGCCAGCAGTCGCCTCGGACACTCCACTAACTATGGCTACACCTTC. It translates to CASSRLGHSTNYGYTF.

This sequence joins TRBV20-1 and TRBJ1-1; 11 bases fit TRBD1. After removal of 0 bases from V and 4 bases from J, the junction contained 10 bases not matched to a gene. CDR3 length equals 17 residues. Germline V gene sequence: CDR1 DFQATT, CDR2 SNEGSKA (reference sequence). CDR3 nucleotide sequence: TGCAGTGCTAGAGATTTTAGCCGAGGGACAGGGGGCACTGAAGCTTTCTTT. Encoded protein: CSARDFSRGTGGTEAFF.

This clonotype showed up just a few times. The rearrangement joins TRBV12-3 or TRBV12-4 to TRBJ1-1, with D hard to call. The CDR3 consists of 14 residues. V was cut by 2 bases and J by 0 bases, with 7 bases left in between. CDR3 loop: CASSLSELNTEAFF. The CDR3 DNA reads as TGTGCCAGCAGTTTATCAGAGCTGAACACTGAAGCTTTCTTT.

This clonotype was counted ten times or more. The chain couples TRBV2 to TRBJ1-1, with TRBD1 matching 7 bases. Germline CDR1 reads SNHLY; CDR2 reads FYNNEI. The CDR3 is 13 amino acids. Losses at the gene ends were 6 bases for V and 2 bases for J; bases not matched to a gene: 3. DNA for the CDR3: TGTGCCAGCAGGGGGGACAGCAACACTGAAGCTTTCTTT. Amino acid sequence: CASRGDSNTEAFF.

This clonotype was detected ten times or more. V usage is TRBV2 and J usage is TRBJ2-7; 9 nucleotides match TRBD1. J gave up 5 bases and V 3 bases, and 8 bases lay outside the gene matches. The germline CDR1 and CDR2 sequences are SNHLY and FYNNEI. This CDR3 is built from 15 residues. CDR3 sequence: CASSDVGQGSNEQYF. The CDR3 DNA reads TGTGCCAGCAGTGATGTGGGACAGGGATCGAACGAGCAGTACTTC.

This clonotype has at least ten counts. CDR3 nucleotide sequence: TGCAGCGTTGATAGGGGTTCAGCTTATGACGAGCAGTACTTC. Protein product: CSVDRGSAYDEQYF. The rearrangement links TRBV29-1 to TRBJ2-7, with D possibly TRBD1 on 5 matching bases. This CDR3 is 14 amino acids long. Germline CDR1 reads SQVTM; CDR2 reads ANQGSEA. Trimming stripped 3 bases from V and 5 bases from J, with 17 bases between.

CDR3 region: CASSPPGLPLRAGANVLTF. The CDR3 DNA reads TGTGCCAGCAGCCCGCCGGGCCTCCCGCTGAGGGCTGGGGCCAACGTCCTGACTTTC. V is TRBV7-9 and J is TRBJ2-6, with TRBD2 as a possible D gene (5 bases). This CDR3 region has 19 residues. Per the germline V gene, CDR1 is SEHNR and CDR2 is FQNEAQ (reference sequence). V was cut by 5 bases and J by 2 bases, with 22 bases left in between.

This clonotype has just a few counts. A read error is possible here, since a much larger clone lies one base away. The V and J genes are TRBV6-1 and TRBJ1-1; no reliable D call. Looked up from germline, CDR1 is MNHNS and CDR2 is SASEGT. This CDR3 is built from 13 residues. CDR3 sequence (DNA): TGTGCCAGCAGTTACTCGGTCGACACTGAAGCTTCCTTT. It specifies CASSYSVDTEASF.

V usage is TRBV5-1 and J usage is TRBJ1-1; no firm D call. This CDR3 is 15 amino acids long. V gave up 2 bases and J gave up 0 bases, with 11 bases separating them. The germline V gene has CDR1 SGHRS and CDR2 YFSETQ. CDR3 amino acids: CASSFEDGMNTEAFF. As DNA, the CDR3 is TGCGCCAGCAGCTTTGAGGACGGCATGAACACTGAAGCTTTCTTT.

This chain uses TRBV6-2 or TRBV6-3 with TRBJ1-5; no clear D gene. V was trimmed by 0 bases and J by 3 bases, leaving 15 bases between them. The CDR3 covers 17 residues. CDR1 is MNHEY, CDR2 SVGEGT, per germline. The CDR3 region has the DNA TGTGCCAGCAGTTACTCGAAAGCAGGACGGGACAATCAGCCCCAGCATTTT. Its translation is CASSYSKAGRDNQPQHF.

This clonotype was recorded a few times. This chain uses TRBV7-2 with TRBJ2-5, with TRBD2 matching 7 bases. V dropped 10 bases and J dropped 1; count of bases not matched to a gene: 0. The CDR3 loop spans 11 amino acids. From germline, CDR1 is SGHTA and CDR2 FQGNSA. CDR3 sequence reads: CATGGQETQYF. CDR3 nucleotides: TGTGCCACGGGAGGCCAAGAGACCCAGTACTTC. The complete variable domain, with remaining parts taken from reference TRBV7-2 and TRBJ2-5, reads GAGVSQSPSNKVTEKGKDVELRCDPISGHTALYWYRQSLGQGLEFLIYFQGNSAPDKSGLPSDRFSAERTGGSVSTLTIQRTQQEDSAVYLCATGGQETQYFGPGTRLLVL.

Points on this clonotype: A much more abundant neighbour one base away suggests this may be a read error. The genes are TRBV19 and TRBJ2-7; perhaps TRBD1 as D (5 bases). The ends were cut back, 3 bases at V and 2 bases at J, with 8 bases in the middle. Germline-derived CDR1 and CDR2 are LNHDA and SQIVND (reference sequence). CDR3 length: 13 residues. The CDR3 protein is CASSIDSPYEQYF. CDR3 nucleotide sequence: TGTGCCAGTAGTATTGACAGCCCCTACGAGCAGTACTTC.

This chain uses TRBV7-9 with TRBJ2-2, with 8 positions matching TRBD2. The CDR3 runs to 16 residues. Losses at the gene ends were 2 bases for V and 4 bases for J; bases not matched to a gene: 6. CDR1 is SEHNR, CDR2 FQNEAQ, per germline (reference sequence). In DNA, the CDR3 is TGTGCCAGCAGCTTAATACTAGCGGAGCTCACCGGGGAGCTGTTTTTT. This codes for CASSLILAELTGELFF.

V usage is TRBV28 and J usage is TRBJ1-2; TRBD1 might be the D (6 bases). Germline lookup yields CDR1 MDHEN and CDR2 SYDVKM. V was trimmed by 6 bases and J by 4 bases, leaving 18 bases between them. The CDR3 is made up of 15 amino acids. The CDR3 DNA reads TGTGCCAGCAGGGTAACAGGGAGGGACGGCTATGGCTACACCTTC. Protein: CASRVTGRDGYGYTF.

This chain links TRBV6-5 with TRBJ1-5, with D possibly being TRBD1 (5 bases). CDR3 size: 14 residues. CDR1 and CDR2 (germline): MNHEY, SVGAGI. V gave up 3 bases and J gave up 7 bases, with 13 bases separating them. CDR3 nucleotides: TGTGCCAGCAGTTATCGGTGGGGCTACCAGCCCCAGCATTTT. It specifies CASSYRWGYQPQHF.

This clonotype occurred many times. V usage is TRBV9 and J usage is TRBJ1-1; D is possibly TRBD1 (5 bases). Trimming left V 3 bases short and J 0 bases short, with 12 bases between. CDR1 and CDR2 (germline): SGDLS, YYNGEE. The CDR3 covers 15 residues. The CDR3, as DNA: TGTGCCAGCAGCGGTACTGGAGGGGTGAACACTGAAGCTTTCTTT. Residues: CASSGTGGVNTEAFF.